This T cell receptor beta chain derives from a study of PD-L1 blockade in urothelial cancer. Study-wide background: Patients initiated atezolizumab around 2014 at 1,200 mg intravenously every 3 weeks. Each blood sample yielded a median of 141,255 T cells. Analyses were performed on blood at 3 weeks after treatment start (the second dose) and at 6 weeks.

The time point here: pretreatment peripheral blood. Spike-ins of synthetic TCR analog templates went into each PCR. Produced via immunoSEQ multiplex PCR; TCRdb's table is partial and in-frame only. Among 40,000 to 60,000 clones listed, 79% were seen once. The germline V and J ends were trimmed by 5 bases and 6 bases, with 14 bases remaining between them. The CDR3 covers 14 residues. The V gene's germline CDR1 is SGHTA and CDR2 FQGTGA. The material sequenced was PBMCs, taken around atezolizumab (anti-PD-L1) treatment. V is TRBV7-3 and J is TRBJ2-1; D possibly corresponds to TRBD2 (6 bases). This receptor was taken from a man in his 70s with urothelial cancer. The chain's CDR3 is CASSLLTSSNEQFF. In DNA, the CDR3 is TGTGCCAGCAGCCTGCTCACTAGCAGCAATGAGCAGTTCTTC.